This T cell receptor beta chain was documented in a study of CD8 T cells in Susac syndrome. Through negative isolation, CD4+ and CD8+ T cells were obtained, while TEMRA cells were enriched using FACS. Germline V gene lookup returns CDR1 MNHEY and CDR2 SMNVEV (reference sequence). The CDR3 runs 17 residues. With 2 bases removed from V and 8 bases from J, the gap between germline ends came to 22 bases. Reverse transcription of roughly 0.45 to 1 ug RNA used random hexamers. Across 54 Vbeta and 13 Jbeta, TCR beta CDR3 was amplified with immunoSEQ multiplex PCR. TCRdb re-analysed the immunoSEQ multiplex PCR reads in MiXCR, keeping a single row per CDR3 protein. This sample has hundreds of thousands of distinct CDR3 sequences, with around 95% found just once.

The sample taken for sequencing was CD4+ T cells from PBMCs. The chain carries TRBV27 and TRBJ2-1, with a weak D call TRBD1 (5 bases). The source is a human donor with multiple sclerosis. The CDR3 is CASSLGTHWAGQHEQFF. The CDR3 DNA reads TGTGCCAGCAGTTTAGGAACCCACTGGGCAGGGCAACATGAGCAGTTCTTC.